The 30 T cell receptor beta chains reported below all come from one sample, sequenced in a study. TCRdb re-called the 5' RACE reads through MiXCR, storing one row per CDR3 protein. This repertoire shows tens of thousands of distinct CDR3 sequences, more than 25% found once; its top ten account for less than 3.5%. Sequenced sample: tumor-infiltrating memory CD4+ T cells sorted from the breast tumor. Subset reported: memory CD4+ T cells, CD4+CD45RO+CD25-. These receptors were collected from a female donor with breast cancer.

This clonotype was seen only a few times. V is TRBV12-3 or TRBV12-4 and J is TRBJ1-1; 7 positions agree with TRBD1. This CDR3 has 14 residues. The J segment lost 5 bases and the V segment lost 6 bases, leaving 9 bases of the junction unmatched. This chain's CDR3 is CASRPNRGWTEAFF. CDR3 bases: TGTGCCAGCAGACCAAACAGGGGTTGGACTGAAGCTTTCTTT.

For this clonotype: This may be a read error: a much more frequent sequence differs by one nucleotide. CDR3 nucleotides: TGTGCCAGCATGCGCCAGTGGAACACTGAAGCTTTCTTT. This sequence encodes CASMRQWNTEAFF. The V and J genes are TRBV11-1 and TRBJ1-1; D unresolved. Germline-derived CDR1 and CDR2 are SGHAT and FQDESV (reference sequence). Trimming removed 7 bases from V and 1 base from J, with 10 bases in between. The CDR3 is 13 residues long.

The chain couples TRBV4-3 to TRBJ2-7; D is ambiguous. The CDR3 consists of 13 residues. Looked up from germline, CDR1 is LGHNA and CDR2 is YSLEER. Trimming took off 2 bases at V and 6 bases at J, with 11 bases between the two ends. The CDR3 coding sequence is TGCGCCAGCAGCCAACGGATCTTATCCGAGCAGTACTTC. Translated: CASSQRILSEQYF.

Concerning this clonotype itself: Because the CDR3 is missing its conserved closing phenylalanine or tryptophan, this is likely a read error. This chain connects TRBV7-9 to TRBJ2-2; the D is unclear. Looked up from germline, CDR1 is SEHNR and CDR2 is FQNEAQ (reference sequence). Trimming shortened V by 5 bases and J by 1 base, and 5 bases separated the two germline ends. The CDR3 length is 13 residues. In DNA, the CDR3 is TGTGCCAGCAGCCAACTGAACACCGGGGAGCTGTTTTTG. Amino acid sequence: CASSQLNTGELFL.

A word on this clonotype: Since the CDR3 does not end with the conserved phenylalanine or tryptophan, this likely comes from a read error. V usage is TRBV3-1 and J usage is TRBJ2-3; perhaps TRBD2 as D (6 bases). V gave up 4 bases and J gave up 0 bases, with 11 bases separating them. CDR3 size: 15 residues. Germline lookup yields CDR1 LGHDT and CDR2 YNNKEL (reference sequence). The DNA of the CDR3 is TGTGCCAGCAGCCCGACCGGGACTAGCACAGATACGCAGTATGTT. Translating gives CASSPTGTSTDTQYV.

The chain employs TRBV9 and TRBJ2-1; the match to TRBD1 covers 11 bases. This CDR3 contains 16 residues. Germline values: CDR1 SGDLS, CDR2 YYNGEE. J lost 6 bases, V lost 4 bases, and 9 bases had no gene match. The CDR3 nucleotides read TGTGCCAGCAGCCCCCAAGGACAGGGGGCGAGCAATGAGCAGTTCTTC. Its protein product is CASSPQGQGASNEQFF.

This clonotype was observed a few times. CDR3 DNA: TGCAGCGTCCAGCGGACTGAAGCTTTCTTT. This gives the protein CSVQRTEAFF. The rearrangement joins TRBV29-1 to TRBJ1-1, with unresolved D. V was shortened by 6 bases and J by 5 bases, with 7 bases between the two germline ends. The germline V gene has CDR1 SQVTM and CDR2 ANQGSEA. The length of the CDR3 is 10 residues.

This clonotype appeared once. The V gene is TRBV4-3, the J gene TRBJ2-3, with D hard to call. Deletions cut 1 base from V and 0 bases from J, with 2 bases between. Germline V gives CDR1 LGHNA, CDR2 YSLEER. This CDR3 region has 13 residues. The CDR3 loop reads CASSQGSTDTQYF. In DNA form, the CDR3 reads TGCGCCAGCAGCCAAGGCAGCACAGATACGCAGTATTTT.

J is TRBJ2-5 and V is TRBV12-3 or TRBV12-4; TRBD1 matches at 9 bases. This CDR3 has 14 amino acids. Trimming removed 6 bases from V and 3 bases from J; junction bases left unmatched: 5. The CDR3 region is CASRSGTGKETQYF. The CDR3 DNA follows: TGTGCCAGCAGGAGCGGGACAGGGAAAGAGACCCAGTACTTC.

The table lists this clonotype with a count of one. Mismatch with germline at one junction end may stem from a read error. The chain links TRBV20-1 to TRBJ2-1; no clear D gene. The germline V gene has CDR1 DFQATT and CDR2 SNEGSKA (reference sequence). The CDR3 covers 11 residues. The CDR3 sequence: CSAGEYKEQFF. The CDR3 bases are TGCAGTGCTGGGGAATACAAGGAGCAGTTCTTC.

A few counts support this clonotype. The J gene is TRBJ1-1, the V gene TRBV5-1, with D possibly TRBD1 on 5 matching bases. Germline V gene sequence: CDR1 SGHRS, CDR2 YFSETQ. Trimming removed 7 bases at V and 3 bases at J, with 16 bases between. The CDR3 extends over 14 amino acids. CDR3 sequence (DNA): TGCGCCAGCGACCGGGGCCAAGGGGACACTGAAGCTTTCTTT. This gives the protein CASDRGQGDTEAFF.

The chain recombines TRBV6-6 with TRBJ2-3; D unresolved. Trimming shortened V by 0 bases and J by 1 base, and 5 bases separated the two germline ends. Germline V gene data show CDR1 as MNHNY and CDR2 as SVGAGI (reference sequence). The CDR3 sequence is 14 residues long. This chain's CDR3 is CASSYSFGTDTQYF. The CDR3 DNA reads TGTGCCAGCAGTTACTCTTTCGGCACAGATACGCAGTATTTT.

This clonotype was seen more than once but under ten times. CDR3 region: CAISGTDQNYGYTF. The CDR3 DNA follows: TGTGCCATCAGTGGGACAGACCAAAACTATGGCTACACCTTC. The J gene is TRBJ1-2, the V gene TRBV10-3; possible D gene TRBD1, 6 bases. V lost 4 bases, J lost 2 bases, and 11 bases lay in between. The CDR3 covers 14 residues. Germline CDR1 ENHRY, CDR2 SYGVKD.

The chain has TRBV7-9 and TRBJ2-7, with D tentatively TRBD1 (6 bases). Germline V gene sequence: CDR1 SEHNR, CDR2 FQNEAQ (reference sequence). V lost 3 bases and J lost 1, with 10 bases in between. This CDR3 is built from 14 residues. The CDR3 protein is CASSLLQGSYEQYF. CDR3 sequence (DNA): TGTGCCAGCAGCTTGCTCCAGGGGTCCTACGAGCAGTACTTC.

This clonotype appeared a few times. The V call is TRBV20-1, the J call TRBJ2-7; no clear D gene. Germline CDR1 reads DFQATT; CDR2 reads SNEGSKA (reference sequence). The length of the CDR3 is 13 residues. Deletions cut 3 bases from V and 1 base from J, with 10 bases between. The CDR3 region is CSASGGGSYEQYF. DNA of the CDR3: TGCAGTGCTAGTGGCGGCGGATCCTACGAGCAGTACTTC.

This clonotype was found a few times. This CDR3 is CASRRGRQETQYF. The CDR3 DNA reads TGTGCCAGCAGACGGGGCAGACAAGAGACCCAGTACTTC. This chain uses TRBV7-2 with TRBJ2-5, with D tentatively TRBD1 or TRBD2 (5 bases each). V shed 6 bases and J shed 2 bases, with 10 bases lying between them. The CDR3 runs 13 residues. Germline CDR1 reads SGHTA; CDR2 reads FQGNSA.

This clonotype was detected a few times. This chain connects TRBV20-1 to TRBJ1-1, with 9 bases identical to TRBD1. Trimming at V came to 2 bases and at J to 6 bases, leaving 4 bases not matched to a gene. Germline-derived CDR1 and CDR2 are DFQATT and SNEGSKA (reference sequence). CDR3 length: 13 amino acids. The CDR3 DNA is TGCAGTGCTAGACCCTGGACAGGGGCTGAAGCTTTCTTT. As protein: CSARPWTGAEAFF.

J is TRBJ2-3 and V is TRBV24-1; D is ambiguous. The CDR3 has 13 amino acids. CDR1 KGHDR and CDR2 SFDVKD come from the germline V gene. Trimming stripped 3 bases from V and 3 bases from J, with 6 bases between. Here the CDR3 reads CATSDGSTDTQYF. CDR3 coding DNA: TGTGCCACCAGTGATGGGTCTACAGATACGCAGTATTTT.

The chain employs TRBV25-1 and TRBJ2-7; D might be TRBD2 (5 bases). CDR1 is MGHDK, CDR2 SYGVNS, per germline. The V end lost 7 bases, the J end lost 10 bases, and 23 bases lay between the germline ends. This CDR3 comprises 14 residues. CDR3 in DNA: TGTGCCAGCACCCCCTCGGACGGGTCGGAGGAACAGTACTTC. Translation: CASTPSDGSEEQYF.

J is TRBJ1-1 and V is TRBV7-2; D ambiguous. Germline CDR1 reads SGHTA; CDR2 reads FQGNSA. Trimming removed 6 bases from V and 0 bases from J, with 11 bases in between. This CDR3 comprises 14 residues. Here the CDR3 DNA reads TGTGCCAGCAGTTACGGGTACATGAACACTGAAGCTTTCTTT. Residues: CASSYGYMNTEAFF.

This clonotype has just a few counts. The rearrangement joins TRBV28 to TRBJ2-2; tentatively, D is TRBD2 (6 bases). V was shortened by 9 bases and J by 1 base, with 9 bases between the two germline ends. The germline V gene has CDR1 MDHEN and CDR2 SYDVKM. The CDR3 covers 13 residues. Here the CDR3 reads CASLGGNTGELFF. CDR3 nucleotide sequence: TGTGCCAGTCTGGGAGGGAACACCGGGGAGCTGTTTTTT.

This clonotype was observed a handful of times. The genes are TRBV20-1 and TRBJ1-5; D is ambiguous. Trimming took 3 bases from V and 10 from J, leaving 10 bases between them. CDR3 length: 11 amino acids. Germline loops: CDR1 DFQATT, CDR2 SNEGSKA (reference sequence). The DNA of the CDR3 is TGCAGTGCTAGCCACGGCGGACCCCAGCATTTT. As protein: CSASHGGPQHF.

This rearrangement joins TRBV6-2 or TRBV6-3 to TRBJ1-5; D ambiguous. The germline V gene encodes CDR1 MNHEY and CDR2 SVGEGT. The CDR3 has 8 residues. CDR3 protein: CAAQPQHF. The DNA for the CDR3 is TGTGCAGCCCAGCCCCAGCATTTT.

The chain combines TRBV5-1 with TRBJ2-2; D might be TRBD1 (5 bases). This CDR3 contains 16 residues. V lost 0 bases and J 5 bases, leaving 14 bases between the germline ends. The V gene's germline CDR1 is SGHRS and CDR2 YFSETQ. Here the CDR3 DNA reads TGCGCCAGCAGCTTGGGTCAGGGCACTAAAACCGGGGAGCTGTTTTTT. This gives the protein CASSLGQGTKTGELFF.

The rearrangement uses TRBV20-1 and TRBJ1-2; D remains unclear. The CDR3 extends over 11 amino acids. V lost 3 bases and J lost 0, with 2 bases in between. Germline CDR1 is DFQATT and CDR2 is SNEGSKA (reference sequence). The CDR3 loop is CSASSNYGYTF. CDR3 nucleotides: TGCAGTGCTAGCTCTAACTATGGCTACACCTTC.

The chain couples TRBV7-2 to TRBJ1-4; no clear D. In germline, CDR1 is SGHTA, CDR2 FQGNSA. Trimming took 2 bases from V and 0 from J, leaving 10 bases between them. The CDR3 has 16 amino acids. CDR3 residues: CASSLFPGTTNEKLFF. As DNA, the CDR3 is TGTGCCAGCAGCTTATTTCCCGGGACAACTAATGAAAAACTGTTTTTT.

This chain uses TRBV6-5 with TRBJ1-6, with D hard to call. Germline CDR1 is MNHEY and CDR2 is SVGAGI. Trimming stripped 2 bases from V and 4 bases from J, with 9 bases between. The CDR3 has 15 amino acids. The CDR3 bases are TGTGCCAGCAGTTACGCGCAAACGTATAATTCACCCCTCCACTTT. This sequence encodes CASSYAQTYNSPLHF.

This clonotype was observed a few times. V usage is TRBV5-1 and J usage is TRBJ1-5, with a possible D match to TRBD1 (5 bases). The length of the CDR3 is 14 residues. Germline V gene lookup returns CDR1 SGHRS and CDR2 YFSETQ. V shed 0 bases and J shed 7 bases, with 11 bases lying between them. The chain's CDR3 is CASSLGGSGQPQHF. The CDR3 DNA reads TGCGCCAGCAGCTTGGGGGGATCAGGGCAGCCCCAGCATTTT.

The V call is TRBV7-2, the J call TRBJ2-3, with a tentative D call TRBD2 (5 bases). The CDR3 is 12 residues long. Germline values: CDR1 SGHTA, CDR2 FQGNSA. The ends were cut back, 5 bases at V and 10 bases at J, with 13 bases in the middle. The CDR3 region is CASSQLMRAQYF. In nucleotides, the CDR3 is TGTGCCAGCAGCCAATTAATGAGGGCGCAGTATTTT.

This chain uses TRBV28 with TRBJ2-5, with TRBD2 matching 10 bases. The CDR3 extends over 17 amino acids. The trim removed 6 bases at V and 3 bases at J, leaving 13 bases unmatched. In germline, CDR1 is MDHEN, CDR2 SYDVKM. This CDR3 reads CASRTPSGRAQEETQYF. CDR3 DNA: TGTGCCAGCAGGACTCCGAGCGGGAGGGCCCAGGAAGAGACCCAGTACTTC.